This TCR beta chain was sequenced in a study of regulatory T cells in long-lasting Graves disease. As for time point: newly diagnosed GD, antithyroid drugs for less than 3 months. There was RNA extracted from PBMCs, and the TCR library was made from it. Investigators prepared the TCR beta libraries by applying iRepertoire HTBI primers and Arm-PCR of CDR3 regions. TCRdb used MiXCR to reprocess the multiplex PCR reads, holding one entry per CDR3 protein. The data contain some 460,000 distinct CDR3 sequences, under 20% of them singletons. This clonotype was seen at least ten times. The ends were cut back, 6 bases at V and 4 bases at J, with 15 bases in the middle. Germline CDR1 MDHEN, CDR2 SYDVKM. The CDR3 length is 14 residues. The sample also formed part of further work on T cells in Graves' hyperthyroidism and ophthalmopathy.

This sample comprised peripheral blood mononuclear cells (PBMCs), obtained at new diagnosis, from a patient treated with antithyroid drugs. The TCR comes from a man in his forties with Graves disease. V and J are TRBV28 and TRBJ2-5; D is perhaps TRBD1 (6 bases). The CDR3 loop reads CASRTGLTGETQYF. The CDR3 region has the DNA TGTGCCAGCAGAACAGGGCTAACAGGAGAGACCCAGTACTTC.